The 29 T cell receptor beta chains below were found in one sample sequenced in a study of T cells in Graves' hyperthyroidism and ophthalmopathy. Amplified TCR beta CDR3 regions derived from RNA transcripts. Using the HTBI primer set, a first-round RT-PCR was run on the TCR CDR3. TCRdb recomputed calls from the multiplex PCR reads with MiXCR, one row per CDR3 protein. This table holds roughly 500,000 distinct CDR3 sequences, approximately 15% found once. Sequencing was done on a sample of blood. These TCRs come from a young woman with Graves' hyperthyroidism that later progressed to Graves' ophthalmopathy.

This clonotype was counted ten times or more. This chain's CDR3 is CASRRTGLNQPQHF. The DNA of the CDR3 is TGTGCCAGCAGGAGGACAGGGCTTAATCAGCCCCAGCATTTT. The genes are TRBV2 and TRBJ1-5; 8 nucleotides match TRBD1. J lost 4 bases, V lost 6 bases, and 5 bases had no gene match. The CDR3 is 14 amino acids. Germline V gene sequence: CDR1 SNHLY, CDR2 FYNNEI.

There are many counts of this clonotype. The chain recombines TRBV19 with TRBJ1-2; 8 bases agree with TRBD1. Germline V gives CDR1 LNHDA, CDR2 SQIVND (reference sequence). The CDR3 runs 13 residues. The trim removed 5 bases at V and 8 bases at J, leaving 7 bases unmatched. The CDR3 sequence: CASSEGQVYGYTF. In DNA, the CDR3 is TGTGCCAGTAGTGAGGGACAGGTCTACGGCTACACCTTC. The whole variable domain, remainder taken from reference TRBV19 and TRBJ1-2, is DGGITQSPKYLFRKEGQNVTLSCEQNLNHDAMYWYRQDPGQGLRLIYYSQIVNDFQKGDIAEGYSVSREKKESFPLTVTSAQKNPTAFYLCASSEGQVYGYTFGSGTRLTVV.

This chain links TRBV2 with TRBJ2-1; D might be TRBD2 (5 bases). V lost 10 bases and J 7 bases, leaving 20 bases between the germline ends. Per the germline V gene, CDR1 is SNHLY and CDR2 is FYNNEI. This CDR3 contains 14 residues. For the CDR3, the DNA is TGTGCCAATCCGAAAGGTCGGGATGGGAATGAGCAGTTCTTC. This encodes CANPKGRDGNEQFF.

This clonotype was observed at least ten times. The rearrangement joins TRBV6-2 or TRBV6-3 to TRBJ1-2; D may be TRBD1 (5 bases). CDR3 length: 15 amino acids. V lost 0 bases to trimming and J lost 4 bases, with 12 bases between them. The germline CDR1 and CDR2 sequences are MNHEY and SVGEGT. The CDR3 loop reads CASSYSHGAFYGYTF. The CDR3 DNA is TGTGCCAGCAGTTACTCGCATGGGGCATTCTATGGCTACACCTTC.

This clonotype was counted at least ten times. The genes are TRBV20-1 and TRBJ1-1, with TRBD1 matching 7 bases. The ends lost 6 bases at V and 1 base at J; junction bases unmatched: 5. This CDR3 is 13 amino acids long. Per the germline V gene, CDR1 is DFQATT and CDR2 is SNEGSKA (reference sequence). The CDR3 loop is CSATRDRNTEAFF. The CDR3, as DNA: TGCAGTGCCACCCGGGACAGGAACACTGAAGCTTTCTTT.

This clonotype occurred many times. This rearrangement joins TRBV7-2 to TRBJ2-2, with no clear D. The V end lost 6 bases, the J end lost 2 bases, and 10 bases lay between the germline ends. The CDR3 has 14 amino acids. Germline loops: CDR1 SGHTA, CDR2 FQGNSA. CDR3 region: CASSLTLNTGELFF. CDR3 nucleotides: TGTGCCAGCAGTCTTACACTAAACACCGGGGAGCTGTTTTTT.

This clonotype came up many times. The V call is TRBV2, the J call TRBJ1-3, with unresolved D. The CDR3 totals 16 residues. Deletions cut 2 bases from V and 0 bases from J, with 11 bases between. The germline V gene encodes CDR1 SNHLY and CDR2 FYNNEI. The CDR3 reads CASSESGSVSGNTIYF. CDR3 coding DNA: TGTGCCAGCAGTGAATCCGGGAGCGTCTCTGGAAACACCATATATTTT.

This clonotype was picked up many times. The CDR3 here is CSATTGTGLETQYF. The CDR3 DNA follows: TGCAGTGCTACAACCGGGACAGGGTTGGAGACCCAGTACTTC. The V gene is TRBV20-1, the J gene TRBJ2-5, with 9 bases lining up with TRBD1. This CDR3 has 14 amino acids. With 4 bases clipped from V and 5 bases from J, the junction kept 8 bases outside the gene matches. Germline V gene sequence: CDR1 DFQATT, CDR2 SNEGSKA (reference sequence).

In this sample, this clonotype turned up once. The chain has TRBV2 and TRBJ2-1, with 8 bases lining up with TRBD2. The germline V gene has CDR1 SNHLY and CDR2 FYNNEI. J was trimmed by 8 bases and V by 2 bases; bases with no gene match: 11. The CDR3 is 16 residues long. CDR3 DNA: TGTGCCAGCAGTGAACCCCTTTTAGCGGGGAAAGATGAGCAGTTCTTC. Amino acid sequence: CASSEPLLAGKDEQFF. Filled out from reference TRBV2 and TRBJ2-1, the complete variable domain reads EPEVTQTPSHQVTQMGQEVILRCVPISNHLYFYWYRQILGQKVEFLVSFYNNEISEKSEIFDDQFSVERPDGSNFTLKIRSTKLEDSAMYFCASSEPLLAGKDEQFFGPGTRLTVL.

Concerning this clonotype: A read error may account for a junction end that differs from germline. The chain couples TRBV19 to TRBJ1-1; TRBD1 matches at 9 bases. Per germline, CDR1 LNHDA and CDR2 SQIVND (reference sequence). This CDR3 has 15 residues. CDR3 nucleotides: TGTGTCAGTATGAGGGAGACAGGGGGGTACACTGAAGCTTTCTTT. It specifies CVSMRETGGYTEAFF.

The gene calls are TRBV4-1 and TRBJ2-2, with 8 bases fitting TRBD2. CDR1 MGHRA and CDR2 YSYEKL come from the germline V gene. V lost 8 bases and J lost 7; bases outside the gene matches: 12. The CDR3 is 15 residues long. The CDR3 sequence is CASRGTSVTSGELFF. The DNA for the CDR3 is TGCGCCAGCCGAGGGACTAGTGTCACTAGCGGGGAGCTGTTTTTT.

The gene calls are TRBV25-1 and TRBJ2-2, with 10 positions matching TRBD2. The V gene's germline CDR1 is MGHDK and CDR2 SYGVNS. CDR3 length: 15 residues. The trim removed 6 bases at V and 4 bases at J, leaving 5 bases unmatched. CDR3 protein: CASRPAGGFTGELFF. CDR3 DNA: TGTGCCAGCAGGCCAGCGGGAGGGTTCACCGGGGAGCTGTTTTTT.

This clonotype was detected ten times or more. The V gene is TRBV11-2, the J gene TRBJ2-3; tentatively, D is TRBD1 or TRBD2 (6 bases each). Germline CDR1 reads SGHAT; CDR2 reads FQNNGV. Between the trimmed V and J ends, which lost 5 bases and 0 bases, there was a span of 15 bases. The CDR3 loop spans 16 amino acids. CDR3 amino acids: CASSRGTPISTDTQYF. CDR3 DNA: TGTGCCAGCAGCCGCGGGACACCAATTAGCACAGATACGCAGTATTTT.

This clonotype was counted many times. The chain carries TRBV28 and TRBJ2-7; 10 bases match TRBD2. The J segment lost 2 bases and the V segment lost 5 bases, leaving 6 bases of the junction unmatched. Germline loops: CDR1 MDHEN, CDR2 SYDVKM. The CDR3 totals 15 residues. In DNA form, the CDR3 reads TGTGCCAGCAGTCCCGGGACTAGCGAGGCCTACGAGCAGTACTTC. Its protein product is CASSPGTSEAYEQYF.

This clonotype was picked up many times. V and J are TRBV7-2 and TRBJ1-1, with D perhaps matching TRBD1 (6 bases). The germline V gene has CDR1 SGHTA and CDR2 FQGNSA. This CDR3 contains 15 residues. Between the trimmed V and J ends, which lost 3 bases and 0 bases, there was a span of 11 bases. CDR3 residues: CASSLEGGMNTEAFF. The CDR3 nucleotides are TGTGCCAGCAGCTTGGAGGGGGGGATGAACACTGAAGCTTTCTTT. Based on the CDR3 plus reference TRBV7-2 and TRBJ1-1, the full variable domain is GAGVSQSPSNKVTEKGKDVELRCDPISGHTALYWYRQSLGQGLEFLIYFQGNSAPDKSGLPSDRFSAERTGGSVSTLTIQRTQQEDSAVYLCASSLEGGMNTEAFFGQGTRLTVV.

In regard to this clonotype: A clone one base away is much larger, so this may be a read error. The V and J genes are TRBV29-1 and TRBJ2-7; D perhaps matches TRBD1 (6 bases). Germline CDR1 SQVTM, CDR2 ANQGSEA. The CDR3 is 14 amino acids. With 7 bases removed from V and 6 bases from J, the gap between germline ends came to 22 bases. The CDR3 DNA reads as TGCAGCGGGACCAACGGGCAGGGGACCTGCGAGCAGTACTTC. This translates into CSGTNGQGTCEQYF.

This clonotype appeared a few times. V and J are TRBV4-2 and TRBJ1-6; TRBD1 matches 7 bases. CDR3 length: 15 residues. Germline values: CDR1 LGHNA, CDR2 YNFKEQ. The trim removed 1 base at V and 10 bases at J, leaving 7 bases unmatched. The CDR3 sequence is CASSQAAGGRSPLHF. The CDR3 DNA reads TGTGCCAGCAGCCAAGCGGCAGGGGGGAGGTCACCCCTCCACTTT.

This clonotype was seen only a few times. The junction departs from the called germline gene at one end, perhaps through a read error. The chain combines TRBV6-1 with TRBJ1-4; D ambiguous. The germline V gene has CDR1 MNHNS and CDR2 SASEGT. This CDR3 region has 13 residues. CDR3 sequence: CASSGFSVENLFF. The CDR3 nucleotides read TGTGCCAGCTCCGGTTTTTCAGTCGAAAACCTGTTTTTT.

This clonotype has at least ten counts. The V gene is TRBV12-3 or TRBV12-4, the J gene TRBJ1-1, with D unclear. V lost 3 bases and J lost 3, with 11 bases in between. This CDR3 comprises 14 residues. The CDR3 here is CASSFLYGDTEAFF. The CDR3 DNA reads TGTGCCAGCAGTTTTTTATACGGAGACACTGAAGCTTTCTTT.

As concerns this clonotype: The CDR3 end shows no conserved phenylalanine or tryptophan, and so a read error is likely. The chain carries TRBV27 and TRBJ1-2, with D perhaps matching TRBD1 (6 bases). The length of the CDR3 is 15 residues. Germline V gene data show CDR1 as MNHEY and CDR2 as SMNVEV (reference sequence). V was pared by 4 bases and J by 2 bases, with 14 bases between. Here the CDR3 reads CASSSPGQGNYGYTV. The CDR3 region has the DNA TGTGCCAGCAGTTCCCCGGGGCAGGGGAACTATGGCTACACCGTC.

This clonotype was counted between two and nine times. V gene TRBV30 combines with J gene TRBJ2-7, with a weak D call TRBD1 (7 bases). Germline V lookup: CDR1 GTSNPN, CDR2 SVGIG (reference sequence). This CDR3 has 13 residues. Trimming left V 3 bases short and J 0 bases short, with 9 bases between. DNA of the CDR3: TGTGCCTGGAGGGAGGGGGCCTCCTACGAGCAGTACTTC. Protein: CAWREGASYEQYF. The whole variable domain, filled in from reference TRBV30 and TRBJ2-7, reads SQTIHQWPATLVQPVGSPLSLECTVEGTSNPNLYWYRQAAGRGLQLLFYSVGIGQISSEVPQNLSASRPQDRQFILSSKKLLLSDSGFYLCAWREGASYEQYFGPGTRLTVT.

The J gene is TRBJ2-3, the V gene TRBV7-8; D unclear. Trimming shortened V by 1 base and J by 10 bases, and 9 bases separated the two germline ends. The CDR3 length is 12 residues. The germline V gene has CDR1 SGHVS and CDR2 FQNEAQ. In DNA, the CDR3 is TGTGCCAGCAGCTTAGACTTTTGGGCGCAGTATTTT. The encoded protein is CASSLDFWAQYF. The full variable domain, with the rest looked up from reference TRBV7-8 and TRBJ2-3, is GAGVSQSPRYKVAKRGQDVALRCDPISGHVSLFWYQQALGQGPEFLTYFQNEAQLDKSGLPSDRFFAERPEGSVSTLKIQRTQQEDSAVYLCASSLDFWAQYFGPGTRLTVL.

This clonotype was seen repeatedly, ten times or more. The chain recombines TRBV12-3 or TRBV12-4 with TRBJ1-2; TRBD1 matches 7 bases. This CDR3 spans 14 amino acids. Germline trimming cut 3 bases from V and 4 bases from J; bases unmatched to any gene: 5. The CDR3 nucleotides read TGTGCCAGCAGTTTCTCCCACAGGGGCTATGGCTACACCTTC. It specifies CASSFSHRGYGYTF.

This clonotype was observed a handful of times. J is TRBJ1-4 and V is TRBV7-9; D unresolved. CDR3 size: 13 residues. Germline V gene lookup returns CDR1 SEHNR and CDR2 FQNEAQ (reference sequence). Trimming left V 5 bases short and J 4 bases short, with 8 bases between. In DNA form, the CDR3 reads TGTGCCAGCAGCCCCCCCAGTAATGAAAAACTGTTTTTT. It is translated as CASSPPSNEKLFF.

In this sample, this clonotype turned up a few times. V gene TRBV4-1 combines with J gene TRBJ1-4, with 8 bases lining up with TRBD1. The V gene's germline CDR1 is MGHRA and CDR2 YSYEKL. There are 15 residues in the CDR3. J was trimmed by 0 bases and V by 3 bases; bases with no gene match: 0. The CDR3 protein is CASSQTGATNEKLFF. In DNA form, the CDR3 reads TGCGCCAGCAGCCAGACAGGGGCAACTAATGAAAAACTGTTTTTT.

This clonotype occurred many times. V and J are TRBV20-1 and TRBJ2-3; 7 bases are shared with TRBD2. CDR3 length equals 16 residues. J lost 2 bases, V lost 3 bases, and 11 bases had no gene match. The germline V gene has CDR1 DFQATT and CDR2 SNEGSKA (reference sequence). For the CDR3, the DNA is TGCAGTGCTAGCGGGGCCGGACTAGGGGACACAGATACGCAGTATTTT. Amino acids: CSASGAGLGDTDTQYF.

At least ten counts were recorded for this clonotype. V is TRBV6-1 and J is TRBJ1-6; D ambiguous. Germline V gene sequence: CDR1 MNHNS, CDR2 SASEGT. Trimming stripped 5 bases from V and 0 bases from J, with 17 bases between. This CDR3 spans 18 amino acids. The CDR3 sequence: CASSYLQPESSYNSPLHF. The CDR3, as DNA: TGTGCCAGCAGTTACCTGCAGCCTGAGAGCTCCTATAATTCACCCCTCCACTTT.

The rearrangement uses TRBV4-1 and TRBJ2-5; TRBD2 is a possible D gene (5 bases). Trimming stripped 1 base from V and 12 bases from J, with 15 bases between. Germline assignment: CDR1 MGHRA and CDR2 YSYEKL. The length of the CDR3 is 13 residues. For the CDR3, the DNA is TGCGCCAGCAGCCAAGGTCCGGCGGGTCCCGAGTACTTC. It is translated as CASSQGPAGPEYF.

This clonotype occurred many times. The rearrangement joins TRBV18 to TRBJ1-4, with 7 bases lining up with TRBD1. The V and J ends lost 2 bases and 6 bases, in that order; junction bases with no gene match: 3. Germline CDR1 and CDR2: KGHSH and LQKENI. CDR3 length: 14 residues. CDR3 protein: CASSPDRVDEKLFF. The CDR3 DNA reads TGTGCCAGCTCACCAGACAGGGTGGATGAAAAACTGTTTTTT.